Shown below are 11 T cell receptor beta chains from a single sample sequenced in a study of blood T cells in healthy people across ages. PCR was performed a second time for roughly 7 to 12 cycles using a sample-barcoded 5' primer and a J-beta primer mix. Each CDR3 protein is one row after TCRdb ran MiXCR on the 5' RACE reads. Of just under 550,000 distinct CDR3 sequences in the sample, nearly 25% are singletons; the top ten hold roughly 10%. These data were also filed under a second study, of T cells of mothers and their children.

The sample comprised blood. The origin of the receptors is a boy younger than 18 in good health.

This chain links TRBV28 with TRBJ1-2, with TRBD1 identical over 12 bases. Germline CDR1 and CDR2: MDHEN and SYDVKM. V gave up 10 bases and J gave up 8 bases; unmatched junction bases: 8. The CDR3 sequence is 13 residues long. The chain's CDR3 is CAIPGQGAGGYTF. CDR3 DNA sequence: TGTGCCATCCCGGGACAGGGGGCTGGAGGCTACACCTTC.

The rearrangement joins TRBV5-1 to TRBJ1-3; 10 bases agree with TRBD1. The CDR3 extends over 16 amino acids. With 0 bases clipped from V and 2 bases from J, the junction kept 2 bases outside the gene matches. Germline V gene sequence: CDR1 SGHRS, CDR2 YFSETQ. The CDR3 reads CASSLGGQGPGNTIYF. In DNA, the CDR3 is TGCGCCAGCAGCTTGGGGGGACAGGGGCCTGGAAACACCATATATTTT.

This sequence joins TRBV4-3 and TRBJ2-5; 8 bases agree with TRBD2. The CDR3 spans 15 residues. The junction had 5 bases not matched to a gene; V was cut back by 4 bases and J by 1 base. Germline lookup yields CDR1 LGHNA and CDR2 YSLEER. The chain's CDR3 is CASSLSGVAQETQYF. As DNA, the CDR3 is TGCGCCAGCAGCCTTAGCGGGGTGGCCCAAGAGACCCAGTACTTC.

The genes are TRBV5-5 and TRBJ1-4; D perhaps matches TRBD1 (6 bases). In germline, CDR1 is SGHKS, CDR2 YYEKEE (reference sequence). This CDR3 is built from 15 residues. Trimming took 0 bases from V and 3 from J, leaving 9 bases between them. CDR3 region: CASSLGGASNEKLFF. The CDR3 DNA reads TGTGCCAGCAGCTTGGGGGGGGCGTCTAATGAAAAACTGTTTTTT.

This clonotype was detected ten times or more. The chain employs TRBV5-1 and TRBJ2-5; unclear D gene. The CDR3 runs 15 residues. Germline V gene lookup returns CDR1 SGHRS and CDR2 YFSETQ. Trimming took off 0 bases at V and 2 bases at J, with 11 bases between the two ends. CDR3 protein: CASSLDGTVQETQYF. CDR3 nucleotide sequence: TGCGCCAGCAGCTTGGATGGCACAGTACAAGAGACCCAGTACTTC.

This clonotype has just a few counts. In DNA form, the CDR3 reads TGCGCCAGCAGCCCCGGCCGGGGGGGGTCCTACGAGCAGTACTTC. It yields the protein CASSPGRGGSYEQYF. The chain employs TRBV5-1 and TRBJ2-5, with TRBD2 matching over 8 bases. Gene TRBJ2-7 matches the end of the DNA better, so the J call may be wrong. The germline V gene has CDR1 SGHRS and CDR2 YFSETQ. This CDR3 has 15 residues.

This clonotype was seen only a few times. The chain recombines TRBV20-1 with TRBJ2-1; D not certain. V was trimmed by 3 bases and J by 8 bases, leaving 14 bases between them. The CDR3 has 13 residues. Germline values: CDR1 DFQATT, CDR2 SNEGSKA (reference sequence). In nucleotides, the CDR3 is TGCAGTGCTAGCCACCAACTAAACGATGAGCAGTTCTTC. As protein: CSASHQLNDEQFF.

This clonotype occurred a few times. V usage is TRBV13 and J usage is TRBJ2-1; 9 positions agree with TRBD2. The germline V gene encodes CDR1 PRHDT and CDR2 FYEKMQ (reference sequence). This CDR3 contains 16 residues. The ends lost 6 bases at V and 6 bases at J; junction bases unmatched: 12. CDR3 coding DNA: TGTGCCAGCAGTCATAGCGGGAGATTCCCCATCAATGAGCAGTTCTTC. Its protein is CASSHSGRFPINEQFF.

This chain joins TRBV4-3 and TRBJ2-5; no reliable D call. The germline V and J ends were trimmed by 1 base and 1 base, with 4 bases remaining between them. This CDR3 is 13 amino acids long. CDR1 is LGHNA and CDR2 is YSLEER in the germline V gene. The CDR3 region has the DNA TGCGCCAGCAGCCAAGTTTCCCAAGAGACCCAGTACTTC. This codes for CASSQVSQETQYF.

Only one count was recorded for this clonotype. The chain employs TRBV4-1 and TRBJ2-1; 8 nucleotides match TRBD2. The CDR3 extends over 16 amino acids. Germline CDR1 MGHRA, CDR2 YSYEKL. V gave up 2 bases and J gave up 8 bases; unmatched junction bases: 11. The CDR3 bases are TGCGCCAGCAGCCAAAAAATAGCGGGGCGTAGGGATGAGCAGTTCTTC. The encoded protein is CASSQKIAGRRDEQFF.

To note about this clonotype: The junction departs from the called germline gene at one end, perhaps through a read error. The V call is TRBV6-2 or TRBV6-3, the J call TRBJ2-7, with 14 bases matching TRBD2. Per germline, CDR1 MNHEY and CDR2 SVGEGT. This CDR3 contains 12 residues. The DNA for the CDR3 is TGTGCCAGCAGTGCCGGGACTAGCGGGAGAAGGTTC. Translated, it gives CASSAGTSGRRF.